This T cell receptor (beta chain) was captured in a study of cytomegalovirus exposure and HLA in healthy donors. The germline V and J ends were trimmed by 3 bases and 5 bases, with 22 bases remaining between them. The CDR3 covers 18 residues. Germline CDR1 and CDR2: SGHNT and YENEEA. PCR amplification relied on 60 Vbeta primers (plus 13 Jbeta primers). Here immunoSEQ multiplex PCR was the method, and the copy in TCRdb shows in-frame clones only, minus some. The sample yields fewer than 250,000 clones, about 89% seen once. This chain joins TRBV11-3 and TRBJ2-2, with D perhaps matching TRBD2 (6 bases). This receptor was obtained from a man aged 25-40 years in good health and CMV-seronegative. Sequencing was done on a sample of PBMCs. CDR3 sequence: CASSFECGGFRRTGELFF. DNA of the CDR3: TGTGCCAGCAGCTTCGAGTGTGGGGGGTTTCGTAGAACCGGGGAGCTGTTTTTT.